These 18 T cell receptor beta chains came from one sample sequenced in a study of T cells in Graves' hyperthyroidism and ophthalmopathy. The source material, RNA transcripts, was used to amplify TCR beta CDR3 regions. Primed by the HTBI set, a first-round RT-PCR was run on the TCR CDR3. TCRdb reprocessed the multiplex PCR reads with MiXCR, giving one entry per CDR3 protein. The sample contains about 350,000 distinct CDR3 sequences, over 15% of which appear only once. Sequencing was done on a sample of blood. The source is a woman in her 40s with Graves' ophthalmopathy.

This clonotype was seen ten or more times. This chain connects TRBV7-9 to TRBJ2-2, with unresolved D. V lost 7 bases to trimming and J lost 6 bases, with 12 bases between them. The CDR3 length is 13 residues. Looked up from germline, CDR1 is SEHNR and CDR2 is FQNEAQ (reference sequence). DNA for the CDR3: TGTGCCAGCACGCCGTTGGTGGCCGGGGAGCTGTTTTTT. It is translated as CASTPLVAGELFF.

In its sample, this clonotype was seen many times. J is TRBJ2-7 and V is TRBV28, with D maybe TRBD2 (6 bases). Looked up from germline, CDR1 is MDHEN and CDR2 is SYDVKM. With 5 bases removed from V and 4 bases from J, the gap between germline ends came to 15 bases. CDR3 length equals 14 residues. The CDR3: CASSPLALTYEQYF. The CDR3 coding sequence is TGTGCCAGCAGTCCCCTAGCGCTTACTTACGAGCAGTACTTC.

This clonotype came up many times. A much larger clone lies a single base off, so this may be a read error. As DNA, the CDR3 is TGTGCCAGCAGCCGAACCGGGGCAGGCCCCTACGAGCAGTACTTC. Residues: CASSRTGAGPYEQYF. The chain combines TRBV7-2 with TRBJ2-7; D assignment may be TRBD1 or TRBD2 (5 bases each). Germline CDR1 reads SGHTA; CDR2 reads FQGNSA. The CDR3 is made up of 15 amino acids. Trimming stripped 5 bases from V and 2 bases from J, with 16 bases between.

This clonotype was seen a handful of times. This CDR3 reads CASSVGKNGNTIYF. CDR3 in DNA: TGTGCCAGCAGCGTAGGGAAGAACGGAAACACCATATATTTT. This chain links TRBV9 with TRBJ1-3; no reliable D call. Between the trimmed V and J ends, which lost 0 bases and 4 bases, there was a span of 8 bases. The CDR3 has 14 residues. Germline lookup yields CDR1 SGDLS and CDR2 YYNGEE. Combining the CDR3 with reference TRBV9 and TRBJ1-3 gives the whole variable domain DSGVTQTPKHLITATGQRVTLRCSPRSGDLSVYWYQQSLDQGLQFLIQYYNGEERAKGNILERFSAQQFPDLHSELNLSSLELGDSALYFCASSVGKNGNTIYFGEGSWLTVV.

This clonotype was picked up many times. The chain employs TRBV28 and TRBJ1-1, with D perhaps TRBD1 (5 bases). This CDR3 region has 15 residues. CDR1 and CDR2 from the germline V gene are MDHEN and SYDVKM. The germline V and J ends were trimmed by 3 bases and 3 bases, with 14 bases remaining between them. CDR3 nucleotide sequence: TGTGCCAGCAGTTTGCCCAGGGATGGCGACACTGAAGCTTTCTTT. Translating gives CASSLPRDGDTEAFF.

Many counts were recorded for this clonotype. The V call is TRBV27, the J call TRBJ2-7, with D uncertain. The CDR3 consists of 13 residues. CDR1 MNHEY and CDR2 SMNVEV come from the germline V gene (reference sequence). With 0 bases removed from V and 3 bases from J, the gap between germline ends came to 6 bases. CDR3 coding DNA: TGTGCCAGCAGTTTATCGTCACACTACGAGCAGTACTTC. It encodes CASSLSSHYEQYF.

This clonotype was counted many times. V gene TRBV28 combines with J gene TRBJ2-7, with D unresolved. The CDR3 contains 14 residues. V was clipped by 3 bases and J by 7 bases, with 16 bases between them. Germline lookup yields CDR1 MDHEN and CDR2 SYDVKM. The CDR3 is CASSFGVGTKEQYF. CDR3 in DNA: TGTGCCAGCAGTTTCGGAGTGGGAACGAAGGAGCAGTACTTC.

CDR3 residues: CSADPTGQGAANYGYTF. The CDR3 DNA reads as TGCAGTGCCGACCCCACAGGACAGGGGGCGGCTAACTATGGCTACACCTTC. V gene TRBV20-1 combines with J gene TRBJ1-2; 11 bases fit TRBD1. This CDR3 is built from 17 residues. Germline values: CDR1 DFQATT, CDR2 SNEGSKA (reference sequence). V gave up 6 bases and J gave up 0 bases; unmatched junction bases: 12.

Ten or more counts support this clonotype. This rearrangement joins TRBV19 to TRBJ2-3; TRBD1 is a possible D gene (6 bases). The CDR3 spans 16 residues. Trimming pared 3 bases from V and 4 bases from J, leaving 17 bases between. Germline CDR1 LNHDA, CDR2 SQIVND (reference sequence). CDR3 residues: CASSINGRGISDTQYF. CDR3 in DNA: TGTGCCAGTAGTATTAACGGCAGGGGAATATCAGATACGCAGTATTTT.

This clonotype was counted at least ten times. This chain joins TRBV12-3 or TRBV12-4 and TRBJ2-7; 8 nucleotides agree with TRBD1. V was clipped by 5 bases and J by 7 bases; unmatched bases: 10. This CDR3 has 14 residues. This CDR3 is CASSLGQGRAEQYF. The CDR3 DNA sequence: TGTGCCAGCAGTCTCGGACAGGGTCGGGCGGAGCAGTACTTC.

This chain links TRBV12-3 or TRBV12-4 with TRBJ1-2; 8 positions match TRBD1. CDR3 length: 13 amino acids. The CDR3 loop is CVSSGAGGSGYTF. The CDR3 DNA sequence: TGTGTCAGTAGCGGCGCAGGGGGCAGTGGCTACACCTTC.

The chain is built from TRBV11-2 and TRBJ2-7; 9 bases agree with TRBD1. The CDR3 sequence is 16 residues long. J gave up 3 bases and V 5 bases, and 11 bases lay outside the gene matches. The germline V gene has CDR1 SGHAT and CDR2 FQNNGV. CDR3 in DNA: TGTGCCAGCAGCAAGACCCCGGGACAGGGCGTCTACGAGCAGTACTTC. Translating gives CASSKTPGQGVYEQYF.

This clonotype was seen many times. The rearrangement uses TRBV11-2 and TRBJ2-7, with 9 bases aligning to TRBD1. CDR3 length: 17 amino acids. From germline, CDR1 is SGHAT and CDR2 FQNNGV. V lost 5 bases, J lost 2 bases, and 13 bases stayed unmatched. CDR3 sequence reads: CASSLSTGTGTTYEQYF. The CDR3, as DNA: TGTGCCAGCAGCCTATCCACCGGGACAGGGACGACCTACGAGCAGTACTTC.

This clonotype has ten or more counts. V gene TRBV29-1 combines with J gene TRBJ2-5; 10 bases agree with TRBD2. This CDR3 spans 18 amino acids. V was clipped by 4 bases and J by 2 bases; unmatched bases: 16. The germline V gene encodes CDR1 SQVTM and CDR2 ANQGSEA. The CDR3 bases are TGCAGCGTTGTTTCAGGCAGTAGCGGGGGGATCCGGCAAGAGACCCAGTACTTC. It yields the protein CSVVSGSSGGIRQETQYF.

This clonotype showed up many times. The chain joins TRBV5-4 to TRBJ2-5; tentative D call: TRBD2 (6 bases). The CDR3 covers 13 residues. V lost 0 bases and J 6 bases, leaving 9 bases between the germline ends. From germline, CDR1 is SGHNT and CDR2 YYREEE (reference sequence). CDR3 in amino acids: CASSLAGGQTQYF. As DNA, the CDR3 is TGTGCCAGCAGCTTGGCCGGGGGACAGACCCAGTACTTC.

This clonotype showed up many times. The chain has TRBV12-3 or TRBV12-4 and TRBJ2-2; possible D gene TRBD2, 6 bases. The CDR3 is 13 residues long. V gave up 7 bases and J gave up 7 bases, with 13 bases separating them. The CDR3 sequence is CASTGSVGGELFF. Here the CDR3 DNA reads TGTGCCAGCACCGGGAGCGTGGGCGGGGAGCTGTTTTTT.

The table lists this clonotype with many counts. The chain recombines TRBV12-5 with TRBJ2-7; 11 bases agree with TRBD2. The CDR3 contains 17 residues. Germline V gives CDR1 LGHNT, CDR2 FRNRAP. The ends lost 0 bases at V and 2 bases at J; junction bases unmatched: 6. CDR3 region: CASGLVLGTSGPYEQYF. The CDR3 DNA is TGTGCTAGTGGTTTGGTACTTGGGACTAGCGGACCCTACGAGCAGTACTTC.

This clonotype was counted a few times. The gene calls are TRBV6-1 and TRBJ2-7; D gene unclear. Germline V gene lookup returns CDR1 MNHNS and CDR2 SASEGT. The CDR3 length is 14 residues. Between the trimmed V and J ends, which lost 2 bases and 7 bases, there was a span of 15 bases. The CDR3 DNA sequence: TGTGCCAGCAGTGAACGCGGAGTACTTAGGGAGCAGTACTTC. Residues: CASSERGVLREQYF.